This TCR beta chain was recorded in a study of T cells in localized non-small cell lung cancer. Study-wide findings and caveats: Uninvolved nearby lung showed the greatest T cell clonality, exceeding that found in tumor. Higher blood T cell density tracked longer overall survival. The tumor had only one region sequenced, so heterogeneity remains possible. Adjacent lung tissue had a median about 58 of the top 100 clones found in the tumor.

The method was immunoSEQ multiplex PCR; TCRdb's version includes in-frame clones alone and lacks a portion of them. This repertoire shows a few thousand clones, 28% found once; its top ten account for approximately 8.7%. This clone was detected only a few times. The antigen remains undetermined. Deletions cut 8 bases from V and 7 bases from J, with 18 bases between. The CDR3 consists of 14 residues. Germline V CDR1 and CDR2: SGHNT, YENEEA. This sequence was found in a female donor older than 55 with stage I lung adenocarcinoma. The chain recombines TRBV11-3 with TRBJ2-1, with D tentatively TRBD2 (5 bases). The material was lung tumor tissue, obtained before any cancer treatment. The CDR3 DNA sequence: TGTGCCAGCTCCCTCGGGAACGCCTTGAATGAGCAGTTCTTC. It encodes CASSLGNALNEQFF.